This record covers a single T cell receptor beta chain. The sample holds a few counts of this clonotype. Its recognized antigen is unknown. No base quality values were provided; no much bigger clone lies one nucleotide off. The TCR beta CDR3 regions were amplified from the RNA transcripts. For the first round of RT-PCR on the TCR CDR3, the HTBI primer set was used together with the Qiagen OneStep RT-PCR kit. The libraries were constructed in a second round of multiplex PCR and then size-selected and purified. Libraries were sequenced paired-end with 100 bp reads on an Illumina HiSeq2000. The authors processed their data as follows. SOAPnuke was used to process the raw data, with reads discarded if the reads contained adapters or uncalled bases, had a mean Phred below 15, or lacked an exact constant-primer or identifier match. COPE v1.2.5 was used to merge the high-quality paired reads, and each unique nucleotide sequence was defined as a clonotype. MiTCR v1.1 was used to align clonotypes to the IMGT TRBV, TRBD and TRBJ reference segments. Only V-J combinations with frequency above 0.0001, covering 99% to 99.2% of repertoires, were analysed. A TCS score was defined as the ratio of F50 (clonal expansion) to E x V (chaos), with BLOSUM62-based TCRdist applied between CDR3 peptides within each V-J. Welch's t-statistics and random forest reduced just over 500 V-J features to 10 to 15, which were used in a naive Bayes classifier (R e1071). The raw public data were reprocessed by TCRdb itself: fastp quality trimming at Q25, MiXCR clonotype calling, in-frame beta chains only. For every CDR3 protein sequence, its rows merge into one entry that carries the most common genes and DNA. These V and J calls rely on TCRdb rather than the paper's analysis. For this sample the table gives about 720,000 distinct CDR3 sequences, of which around 20% were detected only once. 16% of the sample is taken by the ten largest.

This sample is drawn from a study of T cells in Graves' hyperthyroidism and ophthalmopathy (dated by TCRdb to the late 2010s). Background on the whole study: Peripheral blood samples were taken at initial diagnosis, before any treatment was given. TCR V-J signatures able to tell the groups apart were searched for in a discovery cohort of some 97 patients, of whom roughly 42 had Graves' ophthalmopathy and some 60 had stable Graves' hyperthyroidism. Prospective prediction of ophthalmopathy was tested in an independent validation cohort consisting of some 20 hyperthyroidism patients and around 16 patients who later progressed to ophthalmopathy. The approximately 90 discovery patients were randomly split 7:3 into training and test sets. The study also compared thyroid tissue and blood T-cell repertoires from 5 to 7 Graves' hyperthyroidism patients. Once sampling was done, hyperthyroidism patients were given methimazole at a starting dose of 30 mg daily, whereas ophthalmopathy patients were given high-dose intravenous methylprednisolone. The paper reports TCR Vbeta CDR3 sequencing of over 120 peripheral blood samples: fewer than 50 ophthalmopathy, under 85 hyperthyroidism and 17 progressor patients.

The CDR1 and CDR2 encoded by the germline V gene are SQVTM and ANQGSEA. V and J are trimmed by 3 bases and 10 bases, and the gene matches miss 11 bases of the junction. Its CDR3 holds 13 amino acids, cysteine through phenylalanine. Only the CDR3 region is kept as DNA, spanning 39 bases read in frame from base 1. Hyperthyroidism patients were newly diagnosed, had a disease duration of under 2 months, and were aged 18 to 65 years. Exclusion was applied to patients with uncontrolled infections, other autoimmune diseases, pregnancy or lactation. Diagnoses were based on clinical symptoms, serum thyroxine and TRAb, thyroid ultrasound and orbital computed tomography. For progressor patients, blood was drawn at the first diagnosis of hyperthyroidism, before any ophthalmopathy symptoms had appeared. Ficoll-Paque density gradient centrifugation was used to isolate PBMCs from approximately 11 ml of fresh peripheral blood. Progressor patients were first diagnosed with Graves' hyperthyroidism and then developed ophthalmopathy during follow-up. Total RNA was extracted using Trizol reagent, and RNA quality was assessed on an Agilent 2100 Bioanalyzer.

The full study reports these points: In validation, the model predicted progression to ophthalmopathy with 55% to 71% sensitivity and approximately 72% specificity, a median of about 6 months before onset. No statistical method was used to set the sample size in advance, and investigators knew the group allocation. Most expanded thyroid clonotypes (frequency above 0.001) were also detected in blood, suggesting blood repertoires may reflect thyroid immune responses. Ophthalmopathy was separated from stable hyperthyroidism by a 13 V-J signature model, with 87.88% sensitivity and about 81% specificity obtained in cross-validation and 80%/75% obtained in testing.

The V gene is TRBV29-1 and the J gene is TRBJ1-1; 7 nucleotides in the junction match TRBD1. The clonotype was recovered from a woman aged 45-60 years with Graves' hyperthyroidism that later progressed to Graves' ophthalmopathy. The specimen was blood. The CDR3 reads as follows: CSVDPSDRVGAFF. The DNA reads as follows: TGCAGCGTTGATCCATCTGACAGGGTGGGAGCTTTCTTT.